The present entry profiles one TCR beta chain with its context. The antigen it recognizes is unknown. It has no much larger one-base neighbor in the sample; base qualities were not kept. The TCR beta CDR3 regions were amplified from the RNA transcripts. For the first round of RT-PCR on the TCR CDR3, the HTBI primer set was used together with the Qiagen OneStep RT-PCR kit. A second multiplex PCR round built the libraries, followed by size selection and purification. The libraries were sequenced on an Illumina HiSeq2000 using paired-end 100 bp reads. The authors processed their data as follows. SOAPnuke was used to process the raw data, with reads discarded if the reads contained adapters or uncalled bases, had a mean Phred below 15, or lacked an exact constant-primer or identifier match. COPE v1.2.5 was used to merge high-quality paired reads, and clonotypes were defined as unique nucleotide sequences. MiTCR v1.1 was used to align the clonotypes against IMGT TRBV, TRBD and TRBJ reference segments. Analysis was restricted to V-J combinations with a frequency above 0.0001, which covered 98% to 99.2% of repertoires. The TCS score was defined as the ratio of F50 (clonal expansion) to E x V (chaos), calculated using BLOSUM62-based TCRdist between CDR3 peptides within each V-J. Welch's t-statistics and random forest reduced roughly 540 V-J features to 13, which were used in a naive Bayes classifier (R e1071). The public reads were quality trimmed at Q25 with fastp and then assembled into clones with MiXCR by TCRdb, keeping productive beta chains. Rows are unified per CDR3 protein, each entry keeping the most common DNA and genes. It is TCRdb's table, rather than the study itself, that gives the V and J calls and clone size. This sample comprises about 640,000 distinct CDR3 sequences, less than 25% of them detected only once. The ten largest clones take up 30% to 40% of the sample.

These data come from a study of T cells in Graves' hyperthyroidism and ophthalmopathy (dated by TCRdb to between 2018 and 2021). Some background on the complete study: Peripheral blood was collected at initial diagnosis, before any treatment. A discovery cohort of about 95 patients, 43 with Graves' ophthalmopathy and 55 to 60 with stable Graves' hyperthyroidism, was used to find distinguishing TCR V-J signatures. An independent validation cohort of 18 to 20 hyperthyroidism patients and 17 patients who later progressed to ophthalmopathy tested prospective prediction of ophthalmopathy. For training and testing, the 100 or so patients in the discovery cohort were randomly divided in a 7:3 ratio. In more than 5 Graves' hyperthyroidism patients, the study also compared T-cell repertoires from thyroid tissue with T-cell repertoires from blood. Once sampling was done, hyperthyroidism patients were given methimazole at a starting dose of 30 mg daily, whereas ophthalmopathy patients were given high-dose intravenous methylprednisolone. The paper describes TCR Vbeta CDR3 sequencing of 135 peripheral blood samples, made up of 43 ophthalmopathy patients, around 78 hyperthyroidism patients and approximately 17 progressor patients.

Findings and caveats that apply to the study as a whole: Most expanded thyroid clonotypes (frequency above 0.001) were also found in blood, which suggests that blood repertoires may mirror thyroid immune responses. In cross-validation, a model built on a 13 V-J signature told ophthalmopathy apart from stable hyperthyroidism with approximately 90% sensitivity and about 81% specificity, and in testing the same model reached 80%/75%. Sample size was not statistically predetermined, and blinding of investigators to group allocation was not performed. In validation, the model predicted progression to ophthalmopathy a median of about 6 months before onset, with about 64% sensitivity and about 72% specificity.

Ophthalmopathy patients had moderately to severely active disease, Clinical Activity Score of at least 3, NOSPECS grade of at least 4, and duration under 3 months. The study excluded patients with uncontrolled infections, other autoimmune diseases, pregnancy or lactation. Diagnoses were based on clinical symptoms, serum thyroxine and TRAb, thyroid ultrasound and orbital computed tomography. PBMCs were separated from roughly 10 ml of fresh peripheral blood using Ficoll-Paque density gradient centrifugation. Trizol reagent was used to extract total RNA, and RNA quality was then checked on an Agilent 2100 Bioanalyzer. The germline V and J ends show losses of 0 bases and 4 bases respectively, and no gene match explains 7 bases of the junction. Taken from the germline V gene, the CDR1 and CDR2 loops are MGHRA and YSYEKL. The CDR3 holds 18 amino acids from the cysteine to the phenylalanine. The DNA shown is the 54-base CDR3, in frame from base 1.

The receptor chain draws on TRBV4-1 and TRBJ2-2, and TRBD2 matches 11 of the central bases. The sample consisted of blood. This sequence was found in a man aged 25 to 40 with Graves' ophthalmopathy. In nucleotide form, the sequence is TGCGCCAGCAGCCAAGACTCCTTAGCGGGAGGGGGCACCGGGGAGCTGTTTTTT. This encodes CASSQDSLAGGGTGELFF.